This entry lists 21 T cell receptor beta chains sequenced from one sample in a study of cytomegalovirus exposure and HLA in healthy donors. Researchers ran the PCR with 60 Vbeta and 13 Jbeta primers. Measured with immunoSEQ multiplex PCR; TCRdb has only the in-frame clones, and not every one. This sample yields around 120,000 clones, of which around 80% are seen a single time; roughly 1.9% belongs to the top ten. The specimen was PBMCs. The receptor set was obtained from a woman in her forties or fifties in good health and CMV-seronegative.

This chain joins TRBV6-5 and TRBJ2-2, with a possible D match to TRBD1 (6 bases). Germline V gene lookup returns CDR1 MNHEY and CDR2 SVGAGI. There are 16 residues in the CDR3. Trimming removed 4 bases from V and 0 bases from J, with 12 bases in between. CDR3 coding DNA: TGTGCCAGCAGTTCCTCAGGGGCCTCGAACACCGGGGAGCTGTTTTTT. This codes for CASSSSGASNTGELFF.

The chain joins TRBV29-1 to TRBJ1-2, with 7 bases fitting TRBD1. Germline lookup yields CDR1 SQVTM and CDR2 ANQGSEA. The CDR3 is made up of 15 amino acids. Trimming took 4 bases from V and 7 from J; bases not matched to a gene: 15. Here the CDR3 DNA reads TGCAGCGTTGCTAAGGTCGAACAGGGGATCTTTGGCTACACCTTC. This gives the protein CSVAKVEQGIFGYTF.

The chain couples TRBV9 to TRBJ2-1; 7 nucleotides match TRBD1. The CDR3 sequence is 17 residues long. V trimming: 0 bases; J trimming: 2 bases; junction bases outside the gene matches: 8. In germline, CDR1 is SGDLS, CDR2 YYNGEE. The CDR3 region is CASSVAQFGTAYNEQFF. Written as DNA, the CDR3 is TGTGCCAGCAGCGTAGCGCAGTTCGGGACAGCCTACAATGAGCAGTTCTTC.

This clone was detected a few times. Mismatch with germline at one junction end may stem from a read error. The chain uses TRBV6-5 and TRBJ1-5, with TRBD1 matching 7 bases. Germline values: CDR1 MNHEY, CDR2 SVGAGI. The CDR3 extends over 14 amino acids. CDR3 coding DNA: TGTGCCAGCAGGAAAGGGACAGTGTCTCAGCCCCAGAATTTT. Translating gives CASRKGTVSQPQNF.

The chain has TRBV2 and TRBJ2-6, with D tentatively TRBD2 (6 bases). Trimming stripped 0 bases from V and 4 bases from J, with 10 bases between. Looked up from germline, CDR1 is SNHLY and CDR2 is FYNNEI. CDR3 size: 16 residues. CDR3 residues: CASSEARGSGANVLTF. The CDR3 DNA reads TGTGCCAGCAGTGAAGCGCGGGGCAGCGGGGCCAACGTCCTGACTTTC. The full variable domain, with the rest looked up from reference TRBV2 and TRBJ2-6, is EPEVTQTPSHQVTQMGQEVILRCVPISNHLYFYWYRQILGQKVEFLVSFYNNEISEKSEIFDDQFSVERPDGSNFTLKIRSTKLEDSAMYFCASSEARGSGANVLTFGAGSRLTVL.

This clone was found once. The chain recombines TRBV27 with TRBJ1-1, with D perhaps matching TRBD1 (5 bases). There are 13 residues in the CDR3. Germline V lookup: CDR1 MNHEY, CDR2 SMNVEV (reference sequence). Trimming shortened V by 0 bases and J by 6 bases, and 8 bases separated the two germline ends. CDR3 DNA: TGTGCCAGCAGTTTATCGGGGCAGCCTGAAGCTTTCTTT. This codes for CASSLSGQPEAFF.

This clone was detected a few times. The CDR3: CASAPPSFAAGLAGTDTQYF. The CDR3 DNA reads TGTGCCAGCGCACCACCCTCCTTCGCGGCGGGACTAGCGGGCACAGATACGCAGTATTTT. V and J are TRBV27 and TRBJ2-3; 11 nucleotides match TRBD2. Trimming at V came to 8 bases and at J to 1 base, leaving 20 bases not matched to a gene. This CDR3 region has 20 residues. The germline gives CDR1 MNHEY, CDR2 SMNVEV (reference sequence).

This clone was seen a few times. The chain employs TRBV7-3 and TRBJ2-3; D remains ambiguous. Trimming shortened V by 2 bases and J by 4 bases, and 4 bases separated the two germline ends. This CDR3 contains 12 residues. Germline V gene lookup returns CDR1 SGHTA and CDR2 FQGTGA. Written as DNA, the CDR3 is TGTGCCAGCAGCTTAGCGTCAGATACGCAGTATTTT. Encoded protein: CASSLASDTQYF.

The chain has TRBV5-1 and TRBJ2-5; D possibly corresponds to TRBD1 (7 bases). V shed 3 bases and J shed 2 bases, with 20 bases lying between them. Germline CDR1 is SGHRS and CDR2 is YFSETQ. The CDR3 has 17 residues. CDR3 in DNA: TGCGCCAGCAGCTATCCGACGCGGGGACAGAAACAAGAGACCCAGTACTTC. This sequence encodes CASSYPTRGQKQETQYF.

The V gene is TRBV7-3, the J gene TRBJ2-1, with TRBD2 identical over 12 bases. Germline V gene sequence: CDR1 SGHTA, CDR2 FQGTGA. The CDR3 covers 16 residues. Unmatched junction bases numbered 8, after V lost 4 bases and J lost 7 bases. The CDR3 sequence is CASSSTLAGGVNEQFF. The CDR3 DNA reads as TGTGCCAGCAGCTCTACCCTAGCGGGAGGGGTGAATGAGCAGTTCTTC.

The chain couples TRBV2 to TRBJ2-3, with D maybe TRBD1 (5 bases). Trimming left V 7 bases short and J 2 bases short, with 10 bases between. In germline, CDR1 is SNHLY, CDR2 FYNNEI. This CDR3 region has 13 residues. CDR3 sequence reads: CASKQESTDTQYF. DNA of the CDR3: TGTGCCAGCAAACAGGAGTCCACAGATACGCAGTATTTT.

The genes are TRBV19 and TRBJ1-5; perhaps TRBD1 as D (6 bases). The ends were cut back, 0 bases at V and 0 bases at J, with 9 bases in the middle. CDR1 and CDR2 from the germline V gene are LNHDA and SQIVND (reference sequence). This CDR3 comprises 16 residues. Here the CDR3 reads CASSIDGTFSNQPQHF. DNA for the CDR3: TGTGCCAGTAGTATAGACGGGACATTTAGCAATCAGCCCCAGCATTTT.

The genes are TRBV27 and TRBJ2-2; the D is unclear. This CDR3 has 15 residues. Per the germline V gene, CDR1 is MNHEY and CDR2 is SMNVEV (reference sequence). With 4 bases removed from V and 2 bases from J, the gap between germline ends came to 11 bases. The CDR3 protein is CASSSRMINTGELFF. The CDR3 coding sequence is TGTGCCAGCAGTTCGAGGATGATTAACACCGGGGAGCTGTTTTTT.

V gene TRBV27 combines with J gene TRBJ2-7, with 14 positions matching TRBD2. CDR3 size: 14 residues. After removal of 5 bases from V and 6 bases from J, the junction contained 3 bases not matched to a gene. CDR1 MNHEY and CDR2 SMNVEV come from the germline V gene (reference sequence). CDR3 nucleotides: TGTGCCAGCAGTCCCGGACTAGCGGGAGGCGAGCAGTACTTC. Residues: CASSPGLAGGEQYF.

The chain combines TRBV6-5 with TRBJ1-1, with D possibly TRBD1 on 5 matching bases. The CDR3 runs 14 residues. The germline V and J ends were trimmed by 2 bases and 14 bases, with 21 bases remaining between them. Germline CDR1 MNHEY, CDR2 SVGAGI. CDR3 sequence: CASSYQRLQGLAFF. CDR3 bases: TGTGCCAGCAGTTACCAGAGGCTCCAGGGTTTGGCATTCTTT.

The CDR3 loop reads CATSRGGRFTGELFF. The CDR3, as DNA: TGTGCCACCAGCAGGGGGGGGCGTTTCACCGGGGAGCTGTTTTTT. This chain uses TRBV15 with TRBJ2-2; possibly TRBD2 for D (7 bases). The CDR3 is made up of 15 amino acids. V was clipped by 3 bases and J by 4 bases, with 12 bases between them. Germline assignment: CDR1 LNHNV and CDR2 YYDKDF (reference sequence).

This clone has a handful of counts. V and J are TRBV5-6 and TRBJ1-2; the D is unclear. There are 14 residues in the CDR3. V lost 2 bases to trimming and J lost 3 bases, with 11 bases between them. Germline V gene data show CDR1 as SGHDT and CDR2 as YYEEEE. This chain's CDR3 is CASSFINGDYGYTF. CDR3 DNA sequence: TGTGCCAGCAGCTTCATCAATGGAGACTATGGCTACACCTTC.

This chain's CDR3 is CASTRGQRTDTQYF. The CDR3 region has the DNA TGTGCCAGCACCCGGGGACAGCGCACAGATACGCAGTATTTT. This chain joins TRBV6-6 and TRBJ2-3, with 7 bases lining up with TRBD1. V gave up 7 bases and J gave up 1 base; unmatched junction bases: 5. The CDR3 is made up of 14 amino acids. Germline V gene sequence: CDR1 MNHNY, CDR2 SVGAGI (reference sequence).

This sequence joins TRBV7-3 and TRBJ2-1, with D tentatively TRBD2 (5 bases). Germline V lookup: CDR1 SGHTA, CDR2 FQGTGA. The CDR3 sequence is 15 residues long. The V gene lost 2 bases and the J gene lost 8 bases, with 16 bases spanning the gap. CDR3 protein: CASSLLAGTIDEQFF. CDR3 nucleotides: TGTGCCAGCAGCTTACTAGCAGGCACAATCGATGAGCAGTTCTTC.

V usage is TRBV19 and J usage is TRBJ2-5, with no clear D. Germline loops: CDR1 LNHDA, CDR2 SQIVND (reference sequence). The V and J ends lost 2 bases and 5 bases respectively, with 15 bases between them. The CDR3 spans 15 residues. CDR3 amino acids: CASSIRPSVGETQYF. CDR3 DNA: TGTGCCAGTAGTATAAGGCCCAGCGTTGGGGAGACCCAGTACTTC. Together with reference TRBV19 and TRBJ2-5, the CDR3 gives the full variable domain: DGGITQSPKYLFRKEGQNVTLSCEQNLNHDAMYWYRQDPGQGLRLIYYSQIVNDFQKGDIAEGYSVSREKKESFPLTVTSAQKNPTAFYLCASSIRPSVGETQYFGPGTRLLVL.

V is TRBV6-1 and J is TRBJ2-7, with a possible D match to TRBD2 (7 bases). The CDR3 covers 13 residues. Germline loops: CDR1 MNHNS, CDR2 SASEGT. V was cut by 7 bases and J by 3 bases, with 13 bases left in between. CDR3 sequence (DNA): TGTGCCAGCACGGGCGGGGGCGGCTACGAGCAGTACGTC. Translation gives CASTGGGGYEQYV.